The 5 T cell receptor beta chains in this list originate from one sample, sequenced in a study of PD-1 blockade in classical Hodgkin lymphoma. Measured with immunoSEQ multiplex PCR; TCRdb has only the in-frame clones, and not every one. The table records 20,000 to 25,000 clones, roughly 70% of them present only once. Every one of the patients relapsed after autologous stem cell transplantation (brentuximab vedotin exposure was variable). The material was peripheral blood mononuclear cells (PBMCs), obtained at baseline. These receptors came from a human donor with classical Hodgkin lymphoma.

The CDR3 DNA sequence: TGTGCCAGCAGCTTAGCCAGGGAGGGACGCTACGAGCAGTACTTC. It yields the protein CASSLAREGRYEQYF. V gene TRBV7-6 combines with J gene TRBJ2-7; 7 nucleotides line up with TRBD2. Germline CDR1 is SGHVS and CDR2 is FNYEAQ. There are 15 residues in the CDR3. Losses at the gene ends were 0 bases for V and 3 bases for J; bases not matched to a gene: 5.

J is TRBJ1-4 and V is TRBV12-5; the D gene is possibly TRBD1 (5 bases). The CDR3 has 17 amino acids. V was clipped by 1 base and J by 5 bases, with 17 bases between them. Germline CDR1 LGHNT, CDR2 FRNRAP. This chain's CDR3 is CASGLGAGTRWNEKLFF. CDR3 DNA: TGTGCTAGTGGTTTGGGAGCCGGGACCCGCTGGAATGAAAAACTGTTTTTT.

This clone was seen only once. V and J are TRBV7-3 and TRBJ2-3, with 8 bases matching TRBD1. The CDR3 runs 17 residues. The J segment lost 1 base and the V segment lost 1 base, leaving 7 bases of the junction unmatched. Germline CDR1 reads SGHTA; CDR2 reads FQGTGA. CDR3 nucleotides: TGTGCCAGCAGCTTAAACCCTCAGGGGGCCGGCACAGATACGCAGTATTTT. Protein: CASSLNPQGAGTDTQYF.

The J gene is TRBJ2-1, the V gene TRBV11-2; D is unresolved. This CDR3 comprises 16 residues. Germline assignment: CDR1 SGHAT and CDR2 FQNNGV. V was cut by 0 bases and J by 4 bases, with 13 bases left in between. Here the CDR3 DNA reads TGTGCCAGCAGCTTAGAGTATCAGCATAGGTACAATGAGCAGTTCTTC. Encoded protein: CASSLEYQHRYNEQFF.

This sequence joins TRBV27 and TRBJ2-7; no firm D call. Germline lookup yields CDR1 MNHEY and CDR2 SMNVEV (reference sequence). Trimming took 0 bases from V and 2 from J, leaving 5 bases between them. CDR3 length equals 13 residues. CDR3 amino acids: CASSLSPTYEQYF. DNA of the CDR3: TGTGCCAGCAGTTTATCCCCAACCTACGAGCAGTACTTC.